This TCR beta chain was sequenced in a study of early T cells in non-severe SARS-CoV-2 infection. About this clonotype itself: Antigen: not known.

General observations from the study: VDJdb matching favored anti-spike CD8 responses, missing private and CD4 specificities.

Unique molecular identifier tags were affixed to discrete cDNA molecules. TCRdb reanalysed the 5' RACE reads using MiXCR and keeps one entry per CDR3 protein. The sample consists of approximately 70,000 distinct CDR3 sequences, roughly an eighth of them appearing once. J was trimmed by 5 bases and V by 3 bases; bases with no gene match: 8. The CDR3 has 14 residues. Germline V CDR1 and CDR2: SQVTM, ANQGSEA. This TCR came from an adult who was a healthcare worker with PCR-confirmed SARS-CoV-2 infection or an uninfected control (not recorded which). J is TRBJ2-3 and V is TRBV29-1, with TRBD2 identical over 7 bases. Source material: whole blood. CDR3 nucleotide sequence: TGCAGCGTTGAGAGCGGGACTGCGGGAGATACGCAGTATTTT. Translating gives CSVESGTAGDTQYF.